This paragraph reports one T cell receptor (beta chain). This entry comes from a study of blood T cell repertoires in COVID-19. Participant age was 18 to 89 years, and participants resided in about two dozen US areas. Allocation to cohorts depended on clinical history reported by the participants. TCRdb's table, derived via immunoSEQ multiplex PCR, lists solely in-frame clones and lacks some. The sample lists 250,000 to 300,000 clones, 86% seen once, with roughly a sixth in the top ten. This clonotype was obtained from a man between 18 and 29 years old who had recovered from COVID-19. Sequencing was done on a sample of PBMCs or T cells enriched from blood (not recorded which).

CDR3 nucleotide sequence: TGCGCCAGCAACCTCAGGGGCGAGCAGTACTTC. Protein product: CASNLRGEQYF. The gene calls are TRBV5-1 and TRBJ2-7, with D possibly being TRBD1 (6 bases). Germline V CDR1 and CDR2: SGHRS, YFSETQ. Trimming removed 6 bases from V and 6 bases from J, with 10 bases in between. This CDR3 is built from 11 residues.